This T cell receptor (beta chain) is drawn from a study of cytomegalovirus exposure and HLA in healthy donors. General study results and limits: The classifier reportedly diagnosed cytomegalovirus status with high specificity and sensitivity. Researchers counted 180 or so TCR beta chains as cytomegalovirus-associated.

This clone showed up just once. The antigen remains undetermined. This table comes from immunoSEQ multiplex PCR, and its TCRdb copy is limited to in-frame clones, with some not included. The sample includes approximately 260,000 clones, around 86% seen only once; the top ten take 0.9% to 1.1%. Trimming cost V 3 bases and J 0 bases, with 9 bases left between them. CDR1 is PRHDT, CDR2 FYEKMQ, per germline (reference sequence). The CDR3 covers 14 residues. The chain uses TRBV13 and TRBJ2-7; D is possibly TRBD2 (6 bases). Material for sequencing was PBMCs. This clonotype originated in a woman under 30 in good health and CMV-seronegative. CDR3 DNA sequence: TGTGCCAGCAGCTTGGGGGGAAGCTCCTACGAGCAGTACTTC. Translated: CASSLGGSSYEQYF.